This record concerns one TCR beta chain sequence. Looked up from germline, CDR1 is MNHNS and CDR2 is SASEGT. The CDR3 runs to 15 residues. The V gene lost 0 bases and the J gene lost 2 bases, with 11 bases spanning the gap. Diagnosis of hyperthyroidism was new in patients aged 18 to 65, and its duration was under 2 months. Uncontrolled infection, other autoimmune disease, pregnancy or lactation led to exclusion. This entry comes from a study of T cells in Graves' hyperthyroidism and ophthalmopathy. Researchers amplified the TCR beta CDR3 regions from RNA transcripts. When the TCR CDR3 underwent first-round RT-PCR, the HTBI primer set was used. TCRdb passed the multiplex PCR reads through MiXCR, listing each CDR3 protein once. The sample consists of hundreds of thousands of distinct CDR3 sequences, around 25% of them appearing once.

The receptor's source is a man over 45 with Graves' hyperthyroidism. Specimen: blood. This chain joins TRBV6-1 and TRBJ2-7, with D possibly TRBD1 on 5 matching bases. The CDR3: CASSEASRVTYEQYF. In DNA, the CDR3 is TGTGCCAGCAGTGAAGCCAGCAGGGTAACCTACGAGCAGTACTTC.